Following are 21 T cell receptor beta chains from one sample sequenced in a study of cytomegalovirus exposure and HLA in healthy donors. PCR involved 60 Vbeta and 13 Jbeta primers. Only in-frame clones appear in the TCRdb table, and some are missing; sequencing was by immunoSEQ multiplex PCR. The data show under 150,000 clones, with around 70% seen just once and about 3% held by the top ten. The sequenced sample consisted of PBMCs. All receptors come from a man aged 30-40 years in good health and CMV-seronegative.

The chain carries TRBV27 and TRBJ2-7; the D gene is possibly TRBD2 (6 bases). This CDR3 spans 15 amino acids. V gave up 4 bases and J gave up 4 bases, with 17 bases separating them. In germline, CDR1 is MNHEY, CDR2 SMNVEV (reference sequence). CDR3 loop: CASSSNPGLPYEQYF. For the CDR3, the DNA is TGTGCCAGCAGTTCAAACCCTGGACTACCTTACGAGCAGTACTTC.

The rearrangement uses TRBV2 and TRBJ1-1; D call uncertain. This CDR3 has 11 amino acids. Trimming took 7 bases from V and 10 from J, leaving 13 bases between them. The V gene's germline CDR1 is SNHLY and CDR2 FYNNEI. CDR3 bases: TGTGCCAGCACCAACAGACCTGGAGCTTTCTTT. Amino acid sequence: CASTNRPGAFF.

This clone has just a few counts. The rearrangement links TRBV18 to TRBJ1-1; 8 nucleotides align to TRBD1. Germline CDR1 reads KGHSH; CDR2 reads LQKENI. Unmatched junction bases numbered 18, after V lost 2 bases and J lost 10 bases. CDR3 length: 17 residues. CDR3 sequence (DNA): TGTGCCAGCTCACCAGTTTTATCAGGGGGCCAGGTAATTAGAGCTTTCTTT. Translated: CASSPVLSGGQVIRAFF.

The genes are TRBV6-5 and TRBJ2-3, with TRBD2 matching over 8 bases. Germline trimming cut 7 bases from V and 4 bases from J; bases unmatched to any gene: 7. Germline V gives CDR1 MNHEY, CDR2 SVGAGI. The CDR3 has 14 residues. CDR3 nucleotides: TGTGCCAGCACTCCGGCGGGAGGTCCAGATACGCAGTATTTT. Translated: CASTPAGGPDTQYF.

This clone was seen more than once but under ten times. This sequence joins TRBV5-4 and TRBJ1-1; 8 bases match TRBD1. CDR1 is SGHNT and CDR2 is YYREEE in the germline V gene (reference sequence). The CDR3 contains 15 residues. J was trimmed by 10 bases and V by 3 bases; bases with no gene match: 14. The CDR3 region has the DNA TGTGCCAGCAGCTATCCGGGACAGGCTCAAAGGGGAGCTTTCTTT. Residues: CASSYPGQAQRGAFF.

J is TRBJ2-7 and V is TRBV6-5; 8 bases agree with TRBD2. The V gene's germline CDR1 is MNHEY and CDR2 SVGAGI. The trim removed 7 bases at V and 2 bases at J, leaving 10 bases unmatched. CDR3 length: 15 residues. CDR3 region: CASKQSGGPTYEQYF. CDR3 in DNA: TGTGCCAGCAAACAAAGCGGGGGCCCCACCTACGAGCAGTACTTC.

The gene calls are TRBV9 and TRBJ1-2; D possibly corresponds to TRBD1 (5 bases). CDR1 is SGDLS, CDR2 YYNGEE, per germline. This CDR3 contains 14 residues. With 4 bases removed from V and 1 base from J, the gap between germline ends came to 11 bases. The CDR3 is CASSPDQGNYGYTF. The DNA of the CDR3 is TGTGCCAGCAGCCCTGATCAGGGTAACTATGGCTACACCTTC.

The V call is TRBV4-2, the J call TRBJ2-1; D is unclear. This CDR3 comprises 15 residues. Germline CDR1 is LGHNA and CDR2 is YNFKEQ. V was cut by 0 bases and J by 0 bases, with 6 bases left in between. The CDR3 protein is CASSQEASSYNEQFF. For the CDR3, the DNA is TGTGCCAGCAGCCAAGAGGCCAGCTCCTACAATGAGCAGTTCTTC.

The CDR3 spells CASGSSMNTEAFF. The CDR3 DNA is TGTGCTAGTGGTTCTTCTATGAACACTGAAGCTTTCTTT. The chain couples TRBV12-5 to TRBJ1-1; no definite D call. V was cut by 4 bases and J by 0 bases, with 6 bases left in between. This CDR3 comprises 13 residues. The V gene's germline CDR1 is LGHNT and CDR2 FRNRAP.

This chain joins TRBV30 and TRBJ1-2; TRBD1 agrees at 8 bases. The trim removed 4 bases at V and 9 bases at J, leaving 7 bases unmatched. Germline values: CDR1 GTSNPN, CDR2 SVGIG (reference sequence). The CDR3 has 12 residues. CDR3 amino acids: CAWTGQGGSYTF. CDR3 coding DNA: TGTGCCTGGACCGGACAGGGTGGGAGCTACACCTTC.

V and J are TRBV4-3 and TRBJ2-1; no definite D call. This CDR3 region has 13 residues. Germline loops: CDR1 LGHNA, CDR2 YSLEER. With 2 bases removed from V and 8 bases from J, the gap between germline ends came to 10 bases. CDR3 nucleotide sequence: TGCGCCAGCAGCCAAAATTTGGCGGATGAGCAGTTCTTC. Amino acid sequence: CASSQNLADEQFF.

The chain carries TRBV4-2 and TRBJ2-5; D is unresolved. Per the germline V gene, CDR1 is LGHNA and CDR2 is YNFKEQ. Trimming stripped 2 bases from V and 9 bases from J, with 7 bases between. This CDR3 is built from 11 residues. DNA for the CDR3: TGTGCCAGCAGCCAAACTGAGGCCCAGTACTTC. Residues: CASSQTEAQYF.

The sample holds a few counts of this clone. The chain links TRBV19 to TRBJ1-5; 8 nucleotides agree with TRBD1. Trimming removed 5 bases from V and 6 bases from J; junction bases left unmatched: 9. Per germline, CDR1 LNHDA and CDR2 SQIVND (reference sequence). There are 15 residues in the CDR3. CDR3 bases: TGTGCCAGTAGTTTCGGGACAGGAGGTGCTCAGCCCCAGCATTTT. Translated: CASSFGTGGAQPQHF.

The J gene is TRBJ2-3, the V gene TRBV5-4; TRBD2 matches 8 bases. The J segment lost 4 bases and the V segment lost 0 bases, leaving 7 bases of the junction unmatched. The CDR3 is 16 residues long. The V gene's germline CDR1 is SGHNT and CDR2 YYREEE (reference sequence). This CDR3 is CASSLVLAGPADTQYF. The CDR3 DNA reads as TGTGCCAGCAGCTTGGTCCTAGCGGGTCCCGCAGATACGCAGTATTTT. Full variable domain (rest looked up from reference TRBV5-4 and TRBJ2-3): ETGVTQSPTHLIKTRGQQVTLRCSSQSGHNTVSWYQQALGQGPQFIFQYYREEENGRGNFPPRFSGLQFPNYSSELNVNALELDDSALYLCASSLVLAGPADTQYFGPGTRLTVL.

This clone has just a few counts. V is TRBV18 and J is TRBJ1-1; no clear D. The CDR3 consists of 14 residues. Germline V gene lookup returns CDR1 KGHSH and CDR2 LQKENI. The V and J ends lost 2 bases and 5 bases respectively, with 12 bases between them. The CDR3 here is CASSPGRGWTEAFF. CDR3 DNA: TGTGCCAGCTCACCAGGGAGAGGCTGGACTGAAGCTTTCTTT.

This chain connects TRBV6-6 to TRBJ2-2; the D gene is possibly TRBD1 (5 bases). V lost 4 bases and J 5 bases, leaving 17 bases between the germline ends. The CDR3 runs 16 residues. Germline values: CDR1 MNHNY, CDR2 SVGAGI (reference sequence). The CDR3 is CASSSPRPAGTGELFF. The CDR3 DNA reads TGTGCCAGCAGTTCTCCCCGGCCTGCAGGGACCGGGGAGCTGTTTTTT.

This clone was detected once. The CDR3: CASSQVLGQGVTEAFF. CDR3 bases: TGCGCCAGCAGCCAGGTACTGGGACAGGGCGTAACTGAAGCTTTCTTT. This rearrangement joins TRBV4-1 to TRBJ1-1; 9 bases map to TRBD1. The CDR3 runs 16 residues. Trimming took 3 bases from V and 5 from J; bases not matched to a gene: 10. The germline V gene has CDR1 MGHRA and CDR2 YSYEKL.

This chain connects TRBV15 to TRBJ2-1; D possibly corresponds to TRBD2 (9 bases). Between the trimmed V and J ends, which lost 1 base and 3 bases, there was a span of 25 bases. This CDR3 is 20 amino acids long. Germline lookup yields CDR1 LNHNV and CDR2 YYDKDF (reference sequence). The CDR3 sequence is CATSRAAGQEASGNYNEQFF. CDR3 DNA sequence: TGTGCCACCAGCAGAGCGGCGGGACAGGAGGCTAGCGGGAACTACAATGAGCAGTTCTTC.

V usage is TRBV9 and J usage is TRBJ1-2; no reliable D call. V was clipped by 3 bases and J by 4 bases, with 10 bases between them. Germline CDR1 reads SGDLS; CDR2 reads YYNGEE. The CDR3 consists of 13 residues. CDR3 DNA sequence: TGTGCCAGCAGCGATGGAGTCCCCTATGGCTACACCTTC. Encoded protein: CASSDGVPYGYTF.

The chain combines TRBV7-8 with TRBJ1-2; a weak D match, TRBD1 (6 bases). The V and J ends lost 3 bases and 2 bases respectively, with 13 bases between them. This CDR3 spans 15 amino acids. Germline loops: CDR1 SGHVS, CDR2 FQNEAQ. The CDR3 DNA is TGTGCCAGCAGCTTCACAGGGCAACGAAACTATGGCTACACCTTC. This sequence encodes CASSFTGQRNYGYTF.

This sequence joins TRBV4-3 and TRBJ2-5, with TRBD1 identical over 9 bases. This CDR3 has 17 amino acids. Germline V gene lookup returns CDR1 LGHNA and CDR2 YSLEER. V was clipped by 0 bases and J by 5 bases; unmatched bases: 10. CDR3 in DNA: TGCGCCAGCAGCCAAGAAACAGGGGGACAGGGAAGGGAGACCCAGTACTTC. Its protein product is CASSQETGGQGRETQYF.